The sequence of this T cell receptor (beta chain) was determined in a study of blood T cell repertoires in COVID-19 (dated by TCRdb to 2018 to 2021). Background for the entire study: Samples from collaborators originated in the United States, Italy and Spain and spanned both the acute and convalescent phases of COVID-19. The material from the prospective study consisted of cDNA or gDNA derived from T cells, B-cell-depleted T cells, or PBMCs. Deeply sampled blood TCRbeta repertoires from subjects exposed to, actively infected with, or recovered from COVID-19 were included in the dataset. The repertoires were released in a freely available public database meant as a resource for research on the immune response to SARS-CoV-2. The samples were drawn from two sources: the first 160 participants of the ongoing ImmuneRACE study, and 1,000 to 1,500 subjects contributed by 6 global collaborators. Nearly every sample came with metadata listing a de-identified subject ID, COVID-19 status, age in years and sex. Where available, HLA class I and class II types were taken from metadata supplied by the sample provider and were not determined by assay-based typing. Broad study findings and their caveats: The amount of clinical and demographic metadata varied by source and participant and was provided uncurated.

One collaborating source in Seattle enrolled patients during active infection and followed them longitudinally through the course of disease. The collaborating institutions used their own protocols to collect whole blood in K2EDTA tubes. For TCRbeta analysis, collaborators shipped samples as frozen whole blood, isolated PBMCs, or DNA extracted from either of those sample types. A remark on this clone: This receptor's antigen is unknown. No base qualities exist here, and no much larger clone lies one base off it.

The germline ends are 14 bases apart after V is trimmed by 8 bases and J by 4 bases. There are 13 amino acids in the CDR3, from cysteine to phenylalanine inclusive. The entry retains the CDR3 DNA only, 39 bases that are in frame from base 1. CDR1 and CDR2 are read off the germline V gene as MDHEN and SYDVKM. TCRbeta CDR3 regions were amplified from genomic DNA using the immunoSEQ Assay, a bias-controlled multiplex PCR. The published analysis was carried out like this. Nucleated cell counts per sample were estimated from amplification of reference gene primers within the assay. Sequence reads were collapsed and filtered to measure the absolute abundance of every unique TCRbeta CDR3 rearrangement. For each sample, productive Simpson clonality was calculated as the square root of Simpson's diversity index over productive rearrangements. TCRdb mirrors the immuneACCESS table, restricted to in-frame sequences. Some clones are absent from its copies; in checked studies, under half trace to an unresolved V gene, and the reason for the others is unknown. The V and J calls and clone size come from that table; D and trimming were worked out from the DNA. The sample table shows 400,000 to 450,000 clones, and about nine tenths are seen once. Of the sample, 10% to 15% falls within the top ten clones.

Sequencing was carried out using peripheral blood. The TCR was taken from a woman aged 45-59 years with COVID-19, enrolled during active disease. Recombination connected TRBV28 to TRBJ1-2, with no D gene named confidently. The CDR3 in this case is CASLRESGYGYTF. The bases are TGTGCCAGCTTAAGGGAGTCTGGCTATGGCTACACCTTC.